This T cell receptor beta chain was observed in a study of human T cells and chemical hapten exposure. After removal of 0 bases from V and 2 bases from J, the junction contained 0 bases not matched to a gene. Germline V gene lookup returns CDR1 SGHRS and CDR2 YFSETQ. The CDR3 is made up of 14 amino acids. Time point here: patch test 1, 2 weeks after DPC sensitization. As for treatment: therapeutic diphenylcyclopropenone sensitization with weekly scalp DPC. Only after blood had been drawn was each patch test applied. TCRdb itself ran the RACE reads through MiXCR, one entry per CDR3 protein. The sample lists tens of thousands of distinct CDR3 sequences; about 31% were seen once. This clonotype came up many times.

The rearrangement joins TRBV5-1 to TRBJ2-5; TRBD2 matches at 8 bases. The sequencing used whole blood, collected in connection with sensitization to the hapten diphenylcyclopropenone (DPC). This receptor was obtained from a man aged 40-49 years with alopecia areata. Some clones in this sample may be carry-over from other donors' samples. The chain's CDR3 is CASSLAGGQETQYF. CDR3 nucleotides: TGCGCCAGCAGCTTGGCGGGAGGGCAAGAGACCCAGTACTTC.